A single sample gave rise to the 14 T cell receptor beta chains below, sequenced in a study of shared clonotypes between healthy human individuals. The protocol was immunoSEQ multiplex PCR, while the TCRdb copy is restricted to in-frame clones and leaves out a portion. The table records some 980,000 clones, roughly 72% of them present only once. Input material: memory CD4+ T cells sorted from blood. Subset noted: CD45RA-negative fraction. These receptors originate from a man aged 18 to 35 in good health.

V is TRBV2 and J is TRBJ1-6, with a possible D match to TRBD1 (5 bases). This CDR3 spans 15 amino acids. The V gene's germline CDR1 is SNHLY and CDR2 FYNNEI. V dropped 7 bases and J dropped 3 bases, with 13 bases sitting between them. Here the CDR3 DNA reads TGTGCCAGCATGTCCCGCAGGGACTATAATTCACCCCTCCACTTT. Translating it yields CASMSRRDYNSPLHF.

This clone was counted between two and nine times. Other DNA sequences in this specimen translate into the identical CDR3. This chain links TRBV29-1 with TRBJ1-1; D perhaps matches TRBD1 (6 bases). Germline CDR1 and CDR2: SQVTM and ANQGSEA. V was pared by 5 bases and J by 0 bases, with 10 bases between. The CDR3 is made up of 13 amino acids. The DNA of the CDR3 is TGCAGCGTTACGGGACACCTGAACACTGAAGCTTTCTTT. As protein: CSVTGHLNTEAFF.

CDR3 DNA: TGTGCCAGCTCATCATTCGGACCGGGGATTCGGGGCACCGGGGAGCTGTTTTTT. It yields the protein CASSSFGPGIRGTGELFF. The chain links TRBV18 to TRBJ2-2; TRBD2 is a possible D gene (5 bases). Germline CDR1 is KGHSH and CDR2 is LQKENI. The CDR3 runs 18 residues. Trimming shortened V by 5 bases and J by 4 bases, and 23 bases separated the two germline ends.

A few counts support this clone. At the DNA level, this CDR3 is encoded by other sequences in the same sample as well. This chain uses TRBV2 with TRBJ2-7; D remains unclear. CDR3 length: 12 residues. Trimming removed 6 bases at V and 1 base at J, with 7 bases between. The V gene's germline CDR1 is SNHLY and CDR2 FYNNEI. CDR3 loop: CASRSGSYEQYF. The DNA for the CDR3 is TGTGCCAGCAGATCCGGGTCCTACGAGCAGTACTTC.

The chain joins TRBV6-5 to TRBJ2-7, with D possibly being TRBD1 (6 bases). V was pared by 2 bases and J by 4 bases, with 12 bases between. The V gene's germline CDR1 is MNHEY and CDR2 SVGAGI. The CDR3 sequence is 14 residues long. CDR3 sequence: CASSYNRDAYEQYF. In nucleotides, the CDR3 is TGTGCCAGCAGTTACAACAGGGACGCGTACGAGCAGTACTTC.

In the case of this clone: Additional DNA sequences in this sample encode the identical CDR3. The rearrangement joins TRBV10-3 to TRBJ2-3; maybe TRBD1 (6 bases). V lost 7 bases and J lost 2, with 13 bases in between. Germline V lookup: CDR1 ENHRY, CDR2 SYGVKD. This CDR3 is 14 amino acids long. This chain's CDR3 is CAIKGEPNTDTQYF. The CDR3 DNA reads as TGTGCCATCAAGGGGGAACCTAACACAGATACGCAGTATTTT.

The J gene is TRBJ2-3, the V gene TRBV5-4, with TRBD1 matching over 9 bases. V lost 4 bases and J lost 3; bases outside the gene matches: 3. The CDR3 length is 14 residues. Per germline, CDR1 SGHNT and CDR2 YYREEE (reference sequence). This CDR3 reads CASSQDRGTDTQYF. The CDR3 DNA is TGTGCCAGCAGCCAGGACAGGGGAACAGATACGCAGTATTTT.

The DNA for the CDR3 is TGTGCCAGCAGCCCTCTAATAGACAATGAGCAGTTCTTC. This sequence encodes CASSPLIDNEQFF. The chain links TRBV2 to TRBJ2-1; D not resolved. Trimming shortened V by 6 bases and J by 5 bases, and 11 bases separated the two germline ends. The CDR3 runs to 13 residues. Germline V gene data show CDR1 as SNHLY and CDR2 as FYNNEI.

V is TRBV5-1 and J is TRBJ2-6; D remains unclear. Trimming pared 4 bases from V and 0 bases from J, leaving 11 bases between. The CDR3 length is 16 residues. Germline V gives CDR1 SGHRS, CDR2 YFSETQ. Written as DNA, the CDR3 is TGCGCCAGCAGCGGCGGACGGACCTCTGGGGCCAACGTCCTGACTTTC. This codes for CASSGGRTSGANVLTF.

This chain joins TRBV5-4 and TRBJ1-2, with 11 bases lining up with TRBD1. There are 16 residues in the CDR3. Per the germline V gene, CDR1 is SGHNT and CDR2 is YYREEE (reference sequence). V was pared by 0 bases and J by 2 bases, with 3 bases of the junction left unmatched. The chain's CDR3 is CASSLAGTGGNYGYTF. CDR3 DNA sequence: TGTGCCAGCAGCTTGGCCGGGACAGGGGGGAACTATGGCTACACCTTC.

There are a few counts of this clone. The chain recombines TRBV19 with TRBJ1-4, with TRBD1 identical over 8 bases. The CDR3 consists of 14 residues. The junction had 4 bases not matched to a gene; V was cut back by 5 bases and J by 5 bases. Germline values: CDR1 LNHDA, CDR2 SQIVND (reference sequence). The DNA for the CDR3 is TGTGCCAGTAGTCAGAACAGGGGGAATGAAAAACTGTTTTTT. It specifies CASSQNRGNEKLFF.

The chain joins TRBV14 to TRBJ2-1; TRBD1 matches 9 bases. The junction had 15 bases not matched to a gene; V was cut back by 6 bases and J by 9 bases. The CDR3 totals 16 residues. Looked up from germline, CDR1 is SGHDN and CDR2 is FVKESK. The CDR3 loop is CASSKSNSGQGGEQFF. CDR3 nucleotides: TGTGCCAGCAGTAAATCGAACTCGGGACAGGGCGGTGAGCAGTTCTTC. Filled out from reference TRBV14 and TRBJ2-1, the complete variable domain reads EAGVTQFPSHSVIEKGQTVTLRCDPISGHDNLYWYRRVMGKEIKFLLHFVKESKQDESGMPNNRFLAERTGGTYSTLKVQPAELEDSGVYFCASSKSNSGQGGEQFFGPGTRLTVL.

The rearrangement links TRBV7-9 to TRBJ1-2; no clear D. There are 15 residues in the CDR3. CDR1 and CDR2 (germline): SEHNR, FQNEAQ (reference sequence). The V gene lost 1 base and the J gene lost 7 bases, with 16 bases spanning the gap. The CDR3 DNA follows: TGTGCCAGCAGCTTAGATGGCACCGTCTCGGGTGGCTACACCTTC. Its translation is CASSLDGTVSGGYTF.

The DNA for the CDR3 is TGTGCCAGCAGCCAAGTCGGGCCCACAACGATCCGGCCCTACGAGCAGTACTTC. Its protein is CASSQVGPTTIRPYEQYF. This chain connects TRBV14 to TRBJ2-7; D is unclear. The ends were cut back, 1 base at V and 2 bases at J, with 21 bases in the middle. The germline V gene has CDR1 SGHDN and CDR2 FVKESK. The CDR3 totals 18 residues.